Listed below are T cell receptor beta chains from one sample, sequenced in a study of OX40 agonist ivuxolimab in advanced cancers. Assay used: immunoSEQ multiplex PCR; TCRdb lists only in-frame clones, some missing. The table records about 95,000 clones, approximately 85% of them present only once. The sequenced sample was CD4+ or CD8+ T cells sorted from blood, obtained in a trial of the OX40 agonist ivuxolimab. The source of these receptors is an adult with an advanced solid tumor such as melanoma, head and neck, liver or kidney cancer. CDR3s include the opening cysteine and the closing phenylalanine or tryptophan. A D gene is named only where the DNA matches it firmly. The listing skips clone size in some rows; elsewhere it reads once, few, many or a size class.

>TRBV6-5|TRBJ2-7|.|.
CASSYKGNFREQYF
TGTGCCAGCAGTTACAAGGGGAATTTTCGCGAGCAGTACTTC
>TRBV30|TRBJ1-1|few|.
CAWSVLYRVGAFF
TGTGCCTGGAGTGTATTGTACCGGGTTGGAGCTTTCTTT
>TRBV12-5|TRBJ2-1|.|.
CASGLVLWGRMANEQFF
TGTGCTAGTGGTTTGGTACTGTGGGGTCGGATGGCCAATGAGCAGTTCTTC
>TRBV6-6|TRBJ2-7|.|.
CASSYRRVSYEQYF
TGTGCCAGCAGTTACCGGCGGGTTTCCTACGAGCAGTACTTC
>TRBV9|TRBJ2-2|.|TRBD2
CASTAGLGTGELFF
TGTGCCAGCACAGCGGGACTGGGCACCGGGGAGCTGTTTTTT
>TRBV5-1|TRBJ2-7|.|.
CASSLNPSSYEQYF
TGCGCCAGCAGCTTGAATCCGAGCTCCTACGAGCAGTACTTC
>TRBV29-1|TRBJ2-6|.|.
CSVEEWGRGSGANVLTF
TGCAGCGTTGAAGAGTGGGGCAGGGGCTCTGGGGCCAACGTCCTGACTTTC
>TRBV28|TRBJ2-2|.|TRBD2
CASSFASGRWRNTGELFF
TGTGCCAGCAGTTTTGCTAGCGGGAGATGGAGAAACACCGGGGAGCTGTTTTTT
>TRBV5-4|TRBJ2-7|.|TRBD2
CASSLAASGRAYEQYF
TGTGCCAGCAGCTTGGCGGCTAGCGGGAGGGCCTACGAGCAGTACTTC
>TRBV5-6|TRBJ2-7|.|TRBD1
CASSLTGASEQYF
TGTGCCAGCAGCTTGACAGGGGCCAGCGAGCAGTACTTC
>TRBV7-3|TRBJ2-1|.|TRBD1
CASSSRTGSAYNEQFF
TGTGCCAGCAGCTCACGGACAGGGAGCGCCTACAATGAGCAGTTCTTC
>TRBV5-8|TRBJ2-7|.|.
CASSEFVAGLVEQYF
TGTGCCAGCAGCGAGTTCGTGGCAGGGCTTGTCGAGCAGTACTTC
>TRBV11-3|TRBJ1-5|.|.
CASSLGTESNQPQHF
TGTGCCAGCAGTTTAGGGACCGAAAGCAATCAGCCCCAGCATTTT
>TRBV5-1|TRBJ2-3|.|TRBD2
CASSQLREATDTQYF
TGCGCCAGCAGCCAGTTGCGGGAGGCCACAGATACGCAGTATTTT
>TRBV7-9|TRBJ2-1|.|.
CASSPQSREQFF
TGTGCCAGCAGCCCCCAGTCTCGGGAGCAGTTCTTC
>TRBV9|TRBJ2-2|.|.
CASSVAPAGTGELFF
TGTGCCAGCAGCGTAGCGCCGGCCGGTACCGGGGAGCTGTTTTTT
>TRBV5-1|TRBJ1-1|once|.
CASSLAGVSEAFF
TGCGCCAGCAGCTTGGCAGGAGTAAGCGAAGCTTTCTTT
>TRBV18|TRBJ2-7|few|.
CASSPGAEQYF
TGTGCCAGCTCACCAGGGGCCGAGCAGTACTTC
>TRBV7-3|TRBJ2-2|.|.
CASSRGQTGELFF
TGTGCCAGCAGCCGCGGGCAGACCGGGGAGCTGTTTTTT
>TRBV5-1|TRBJ2-7|few|.
CASSSDTGYGEQYF
TGCGCCAGCAGCTCCGATACAGGTTACGGGGAGCAGTACTTC
>TRBV11-3|TRBJ2-7|once|.
CASSFSDRLGEQYF
TGTGCCAGCAGCTTCTCGGACAGATTAGGCGAGCAGTACTTC
>TRBV10-3|TRBJ2-7|.|TRBD1
CAINLSDSDRPYEQYF
TGTGCCATCAACCTATCAGACTCGGACAGGCCGTACGAGCAGTACTTC
>TRBV30|TRBJ2-2|.|TRBD1
CAWRTGAYTGELFF
TGTGCCTGGAGAACAGGGGCTTACACCGGGGAGCTGTTTTTT
>TRBV30|TRBJ1-1|.|.
CAWSGVETGTEEAFF
TGTGCCTGGAGTGGGGTAGAGACAGGCACTGAAGAAGCTTTCTTT
>TRBV6-4|TRBJ2-6|.|.
CASSDGAGANVLTF
TGTGCCAGCAGTGACGGGGCTGGGGCCAACGTCCTGACTTTC
>TRBV4-3|TRBJ2-1|.|TRBD2
CASSRGTSRTLFYNEQFF
TGCGCCAGCAGCCGCGGGACTAGCCGAACCCTTTTCTACAATGAGCAGTTCTTC
>TRBV21-1|TRBJ2-2|.|.
CASSKSIGDRGTAGELFF
TGTGCCAGCAGCAAATCAATTGGGGACAGGGGTACCGCCGGGGAGCTGTTTTTT
>TRBV20-1|TRBJ1-1|.|.
CSATRDFEAFF
TGCAGCGCGACTAGGGACTTTGAAGCTTTCTTT
>TRBV27|TRBJ2-5|.|.
CASSLMYQETQYF
TGTGCCAGCAGTTTAATGTACCAAGAGACCCAGTACTTC
>TRBV4-2|TRBJ2-1|.|.
CASSRRDTGEFF
TGTGCCAGCAGCCGCCGGGACACCGGGGAATTCTTC
>TRBV4-2|TRBJ2-5|.|TRBD1
CASSQEVSQGDQTQYF
TGTGCCAGCAGCCAAGAAGTATCACAGGGGGATCAGACCCAGTACTTC
>TRBV6-5|TRBJ1-2|.|TRBD1
CATLSDRVGYTF
TGTGCCACACTCTCCGACAGGGTCGGCTACACCTTC
>TRBV6-1|TRBJ1-2|.|TRBD1
CASFGQGLYGYTF
TGTGCCAGCTTTGGACAGGGGTTATATGGCTACACCTTC
>TRBV28|TRBJ2-1|.|.
CASSSPLIDSSSYNEQFF
TGTGCCAGCAGTTCGCCCCTTATCGACTCCTCCTCCTACAATGAGCAGTTCTTC
>TRBV5-1|TRBJ2-7|.|.
CASSLGISYEQYF
TGCGCCAGCAGCTTGGGGATCTCCTACGAGCAGTACTTC
>TRBV6-5|TRBJ2-7|few|TRBD2
CASRGLASYEQYF
TGTGCCAGCAGAGGACTAGCCTCCTACGAGCAGTACTTC
>TRBV7-9|TRBJ1-1|few|.
CASSLPPAETEAFF
TGTGCCAGCAGCCTCCCCCCTGCGGAGACTGAAGCTTTCTTT